These T cell receptor beta chains were read from a single sample in a study of blood T cell repertoires in COVID-19. Using immunoSEQ multiplex PCR, the repertoire was profiled, and TCRdb retains in-frame clones only, with some absent. This sample has 170,000 or so clones, with 89% found just once. Sequenced sample: peripheral blood. These receptor sequences come from a young man who had recovered from COVID-19. The CDR3 runs from the conserved cysteine through the conserved F or W. A D gene is named only where the DNA matches it firmly. Some rows have no size entry. The others give once, few or many, or a class for an expanded clone.

CDR3nt	CDR3aa	abundance	v_gene	j_gene	d_gene
TGTGCCGGTGACGGCGGGAGTACGTCAGATACGCAGTATTTT	CAGDGGSTSDTQYF	.	TRBV10-3	TRBJ2-3	TRBD2
TGTGCCAGTAGTATACCTAGCGGGGGCACAGATACGCAGTATTTT	CASSIPSGGTDTQYF	.	TRBV19	TRBJ2-3	TRBD2
TGTGCCAGTCAGGGGATAAGTGAGCAGTTCTTC	CASQGISEQFF	.	TRBV27	TRBJ2-1	.
TGCAGTGCTAGTGCAGGGCCCACCGATGAGCAGTTCTTC	CSASAGPTDEQFF	.	TRBV20-1	TRBJ2-1	.
TGCGCCAGCCGCTCCTCGAGCACCGGGGAGCTGTTTTTT	CASRSSSTGELFF	medium-sized	TRBV10-1	TRBJ2-2	.
TGCGCCAGCAGCTTCGGGACAGGTTACGAGCAGTACTTC	CASSFGTGYEQYF	.	TRBV5-1	TRBJ2-7	TRBD1
TGTGCCACAAGCCGGGGCTATGGCTACACCTTC	CATSRGYGYTF	few	TRBV12-3/TRBV12-4	TRBJ1-2	.
TGTGCCAGCAGCTTACACAGGGGCGAGCAGTACTTC	CASSLHRGEQYF	.	TRBV7-3	TRBJ2-7	TRBD1
TGTGCCAGCAGCTTGGTTGCGGGAGTGTCTGAGACCCAGTACTTC	CASSLVAGVSETQYF	.	TRBV5-4	TRBJ2-5	TRBD2
TGCGCCAGCAGCCTAGATTGGAGGGGGCGAGATACCCAGTACTTC	CASSLDWRGRDTQYF	once	TRBV4-1	TRBJ2-5	.
TGTGCCAGCTCAGTGCACAGGGGCGACGGCACAGATACGCAGTATTTT	CASSVHRGDGTDTQYF	.	TRBV18	TRBJ2-3	TRBD1
TGTGCCAGCAGCCTAGCGGAAGGGGCCTACAATGAGCAGTTCTTC	CASSLAEGAYNEQFF	.	TRBV4-2	TRBJ2-1	.
TGTGCCACCAGCACCGTGAAGGGGGCCGGGGAGCTGTTTTTT	CATSTVKGAGELFF	.	TRBV15	TRBJ2-2	.
TGCGCCAGCAGCCCCTTTGGGGACAAAGAAGCTTTCTTT	CASSPFGDKEAFF	.	TRBV5-1	TRBJ1-1	.
TGTGCCAGCAGTTTACAGGGGGTCGCAGCCGGGGAGCTGTTTTTT	CASSLQGVAAGELFF	.	TRBV6-6	TRBJ2-2	TRBD1
TGTGCCAGCAGTTTACAGGGGATTGGCACAGATACGCAGTATTTT	CASSLQGIGTDTQYF	.	TRBV6-4	TRBJ2-3	TRBD1
TGTGCCAGCAGTTTTAGGGACAGGGTCACCCTCAACTATGGCTACACCTTC	CASSFRDRVTLNYGYTF	once	TRBV28	TRBJ1-2	TRBD1
TGCGCCAGCAGTGAGCCAGGGGGGACTGAAGCTTTCTTT	CASSEPGGTEAFF	.	TRBV10-2	TRBJ1-1	TRBD1
TGTGCCAGCAGTTTATCTAGCGGGAGTTCCTACGAGCAGTACTTC	CASSLSSGSSYEQYF	.	TRBV27	TRBJ2-7	TRBD2
TGTGCCACCAGTGCAACAGGGTCCTACGAGCAGTACTTC	CATSATGSYEQYF	once	TRBV24-1	TRBJ2-7	.
TGTGCCATCAGGGGAAACAGGGATGAAAAACTGTTTTTT	CAIRGNRDEKLFF	once	TRBV10-3	TRBJ1-4	.
TGTGCCAGCAGTTACCGCATGATAGCGACAGGTTCGGGCACTGAAGCTTTCTTT	CASSYRMIATGSGTEAFF	.	TRBV6-2/TRBV6-3	TRBJ1-1	.
TGTGCCAGAAGCCCGACCGGCCTTGGCAGGGTAGGCTATGGCTACACCTTC	CARSPTGLGRVGYGYTF	.	TRBV5-3	TRBJ1-2	.
TGTGCCAGCAGCTTCACCCAAACAGGGCGCTTTGGGGGCTACACCTTC	CASSFTQTGRFGGYTF	.	TRBV7-9	TRBJ1-2	.
TGTGCCAGCAGCAAAGGACTAGAGTGTGTCCAGTACTTC	CASSKGLECVQYF	.	TRBV21-1	TRBJ2-5	.
TGTGCCAGTAGTTCCGGCTTTCGTAGCAGCGATGAGCAGTTCTTC	CASSSGFRSSDEQFF	.	TRBV19	TRBJ2-1	.
TGCAGCGTTGAGCGGTTACTCTCTAACTATGGCTACACCTTC	CSVERLLSNYGYTF	.	TRBV29-1	TRBJ1-2	.
TGTGCCAGCTCACCACGGCCTAGCTACGAGCAGTACTTC	CASSPRPSYEQYF	.	TRBV18	TRBJ2-7	.
TGTGCCAGCAGTGGTGGAAGGGCCGGGGGCTATGGCTACACCTTC	CASSGGRAGGYGYTF	.	TRBV25-1	TRBJ1-2	.
TGTGCCAGCAGTTTCACGACTAGCGGGGTTAATGAGCAGTTCTTC	CASSFTTSGVNEQFF	.	TRBV27	TRBJ2-1	TRBD2
TGTGCCAGCAGTCGTGATGTTGTGGGGGCGACTGAAGCTTTCTTT	CASSRDVVGATEAFF	.	TRBV28	TRBJ1-1	.
TGTGCCAGCACCTCGGGTGGAAATCAGCCCCAGCATTTT	CASTSGGNQPQHF	.	TRBV7-2	TRBJ1-5	.